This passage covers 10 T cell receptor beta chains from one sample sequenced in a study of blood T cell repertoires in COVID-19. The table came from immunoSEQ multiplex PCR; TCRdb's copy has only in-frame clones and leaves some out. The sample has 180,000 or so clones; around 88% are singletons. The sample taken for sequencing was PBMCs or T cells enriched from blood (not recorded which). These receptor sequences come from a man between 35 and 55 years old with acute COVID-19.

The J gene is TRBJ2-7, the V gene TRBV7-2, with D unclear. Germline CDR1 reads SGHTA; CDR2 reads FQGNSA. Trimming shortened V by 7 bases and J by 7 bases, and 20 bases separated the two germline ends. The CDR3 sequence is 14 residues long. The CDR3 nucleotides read TGTGCCAGCACAGTGGAGCGCAGCTCCGGAGAGCAGTACTTC. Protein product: CASTVERSSGEQYF.

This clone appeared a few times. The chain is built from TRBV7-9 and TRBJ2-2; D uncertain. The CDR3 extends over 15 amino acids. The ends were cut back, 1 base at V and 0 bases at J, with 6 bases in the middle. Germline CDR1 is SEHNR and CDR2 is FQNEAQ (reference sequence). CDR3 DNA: TGTGCCAGCAGCTTAGTTCCAGCGAACACCGGGGAGCTGTTTTTT. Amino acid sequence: CASSLVPANTGELFF. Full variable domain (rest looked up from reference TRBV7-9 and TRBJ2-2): DTGVSQNPRHKITKRGQNVTFRCDPISEHNRLYWYRQTLGQGPEFLTYFQNEAQLEKSRLLSDRFSAERPKGSFSTLEIQRTEQGDSAMYLCASSLVPANTGELFFGEGSRLTVL.

The CDR3 DNA sequence: TGTGCCAGCAGTCCCGGGACAGCCGTAGCCTACGAGCAGTACTTC. It translates to CASSPGTAVAYEQYF. The V and J genes are TRBV6-5 and TRBJ2-7; 7 positions match TRBD1. Per the germline V gene, CDR1 is MNHEY and CDR2 is SVGAGI. The CDR3 length is 15 residues. Trimming removed 5 bases from V and 2 bases from J; junction bases left unmatched: 9.

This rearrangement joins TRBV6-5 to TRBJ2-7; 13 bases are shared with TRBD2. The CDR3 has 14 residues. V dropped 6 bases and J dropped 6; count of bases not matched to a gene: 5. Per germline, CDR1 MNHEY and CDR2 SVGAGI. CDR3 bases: TGTGCCAGCAGGTCGGGACTAGCGGGATCCGAGCAGTACTTC. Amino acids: CASRSGLAGSEQYF.

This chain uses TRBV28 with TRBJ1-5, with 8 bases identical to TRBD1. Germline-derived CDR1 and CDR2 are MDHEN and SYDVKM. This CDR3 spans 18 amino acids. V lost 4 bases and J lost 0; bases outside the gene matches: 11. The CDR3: CASSYPGTGFYSNQPQHF. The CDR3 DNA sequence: TGTGCCAGCAGTTACCCCGGGACAGGTTTTTATAGCAATCAGCCCCAGCATTTT.

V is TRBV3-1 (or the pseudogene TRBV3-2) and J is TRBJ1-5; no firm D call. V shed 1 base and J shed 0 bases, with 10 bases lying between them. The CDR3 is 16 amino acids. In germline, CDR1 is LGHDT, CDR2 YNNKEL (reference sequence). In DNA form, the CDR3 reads TGTGCCAGCAGCCAAGGTTGGCTGGTTAGCAATCAGCCCCAGCATTTT. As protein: CASSQGWLVSNQPQHF.

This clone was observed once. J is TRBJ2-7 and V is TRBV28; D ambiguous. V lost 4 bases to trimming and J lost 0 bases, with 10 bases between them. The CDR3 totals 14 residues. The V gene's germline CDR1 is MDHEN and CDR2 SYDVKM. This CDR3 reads CASSSAASSYEQYF. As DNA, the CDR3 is TGTGCCAGCAGTTCTGCGGCGAGCTCCTACGAGCAGTACTTC.

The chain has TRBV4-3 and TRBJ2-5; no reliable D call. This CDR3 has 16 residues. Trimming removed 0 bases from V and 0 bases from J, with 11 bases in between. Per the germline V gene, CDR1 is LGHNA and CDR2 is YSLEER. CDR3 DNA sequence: TGCGCCAGCAGCCAAGATGGGCCAAAGTACCAAGAGACCCAGTACTTC. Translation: CASSQDGPKYQETQYF.

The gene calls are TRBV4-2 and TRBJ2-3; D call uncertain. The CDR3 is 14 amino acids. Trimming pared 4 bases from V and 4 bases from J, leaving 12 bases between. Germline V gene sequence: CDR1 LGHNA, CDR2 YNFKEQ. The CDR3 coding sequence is TGTGCCAGCAGCCGTGACTCTCCGGCAGATACGCAGTATTTT. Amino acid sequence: CASSRDSPADTQYF.

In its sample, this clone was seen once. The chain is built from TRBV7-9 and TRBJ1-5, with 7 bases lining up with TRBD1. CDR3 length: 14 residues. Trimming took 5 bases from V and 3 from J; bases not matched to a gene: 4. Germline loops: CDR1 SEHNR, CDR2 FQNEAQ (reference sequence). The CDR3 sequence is CASSMTGHNQPQHF. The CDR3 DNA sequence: TGTGCCAGCAGCATGACAGGGCACAATCAGCCCCAGCATTTT.